This T cell receptor beta chain was identified in a study of blood T cell repertoires in COVID-19. This clone has only one observation. Per the germline V gene, CDR1 is MDHEN and CDR2 is SYDVKM. V lost 7 bases and J 4 bases, leaving 13 bases between the germline ends. This CDR3 is 13 amino acids long. Original data processing: Scientists estimated how many nucleated cells there were by amplifying reference gene primers. Using immunoSEQ multiplex PCR, the repertoire was profiled, and TCRdb retains in-frame clones only, with some absent. The D gene and trimming were derived from the DNA, and the V and J assignments and clone size from that table. This table has about 140,000 clones, 65% to 85% appearing once.

The TCR comes from a woman between 55 and 75 years old with acute or convalescent COVID-19. V gene TRBV28 combines with J gene TRBJ1-2; D is uncertain. The specimen sequenced was peripheral blood. CDR3 in DNA: TGTGCCAGCACCCAACGGGAATCCTATGGCTACACCTTC. This encodes CASTQRESYGYTF.